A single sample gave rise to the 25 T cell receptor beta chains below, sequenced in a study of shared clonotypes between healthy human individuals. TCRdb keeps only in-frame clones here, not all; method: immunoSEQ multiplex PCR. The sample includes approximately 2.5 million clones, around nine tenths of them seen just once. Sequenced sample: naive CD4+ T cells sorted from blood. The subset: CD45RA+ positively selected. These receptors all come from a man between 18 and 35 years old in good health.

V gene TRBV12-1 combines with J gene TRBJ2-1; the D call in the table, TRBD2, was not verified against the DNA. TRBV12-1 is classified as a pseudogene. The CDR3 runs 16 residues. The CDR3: CASSFLGLAGENEQFF. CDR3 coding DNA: TGTGCCAGCAGCTTTTTAGGACTAGCGGGTGAGAATGAGCAGTTCTTC.

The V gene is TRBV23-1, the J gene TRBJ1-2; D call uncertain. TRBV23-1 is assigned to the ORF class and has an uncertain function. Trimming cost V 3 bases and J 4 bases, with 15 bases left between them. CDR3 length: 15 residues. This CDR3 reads CASSHGSGARYGYTF. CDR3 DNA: TGCGCCAGCAGTCACGGGTCCGGTGCCCGCTATGGCTACACCTTC.

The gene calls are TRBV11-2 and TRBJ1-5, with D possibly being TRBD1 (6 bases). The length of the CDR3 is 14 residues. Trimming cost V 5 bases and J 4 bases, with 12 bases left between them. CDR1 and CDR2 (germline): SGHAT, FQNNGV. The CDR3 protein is CASSLVQGNQPQHF. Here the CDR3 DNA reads TGTGCCAGCAGCCTTGTGCAGGGGAATCAGCCCCAGCATTTT.

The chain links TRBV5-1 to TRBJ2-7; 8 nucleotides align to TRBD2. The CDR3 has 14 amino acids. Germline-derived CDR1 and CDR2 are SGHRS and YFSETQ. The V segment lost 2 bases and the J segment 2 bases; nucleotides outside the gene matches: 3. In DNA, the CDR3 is TGCGCCAGCAGCTTTAGCGGGGAAACCTACGAGCAGTACTTC. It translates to CASSFSGETYEQYF.

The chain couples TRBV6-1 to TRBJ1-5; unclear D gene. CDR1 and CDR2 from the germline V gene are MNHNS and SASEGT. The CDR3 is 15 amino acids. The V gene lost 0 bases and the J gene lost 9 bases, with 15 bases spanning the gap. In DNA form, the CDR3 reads TGTGCCAGCAGTGAAGCGCCCGGGGTAGGTACGCCCCAGCATTTT. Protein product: CASSEAPGVGTPQHF.

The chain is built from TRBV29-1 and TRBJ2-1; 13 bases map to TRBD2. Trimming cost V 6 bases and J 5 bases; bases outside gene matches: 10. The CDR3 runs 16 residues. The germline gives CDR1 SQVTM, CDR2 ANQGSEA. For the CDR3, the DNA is TGCAGCGTCCTGGGACTAGCGGGAACCGGCGACAATGAGCAGTTCTTC. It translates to CSVLGLAGTGDNEQFF.

The CDR3 DNA reads as TGCGCCAGCAGCTTGGTTTCTAGTACGAAGTATGAAAAACTGTTTTTT. It translates to CASSLVSSTKYEKLFF. V and J are TRBV5-1 and TRBJ1-4, with D unclear. The CDR3 is made up of 16 amino acids. V was pared by 0 bases and J by 6 bases, with 15 bases between. Germline V gene lookup returns CDR1 SGHRS and CDR2 YFSETQ.

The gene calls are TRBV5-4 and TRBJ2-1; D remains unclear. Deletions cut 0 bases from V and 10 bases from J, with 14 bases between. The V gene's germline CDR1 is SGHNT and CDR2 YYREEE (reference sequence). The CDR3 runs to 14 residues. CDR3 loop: CASSLDRGSTEQFF. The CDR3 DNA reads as TGTGCCAGCAGCTTGGACCGAGGTAGTACAGAGCAGTTCTTC.

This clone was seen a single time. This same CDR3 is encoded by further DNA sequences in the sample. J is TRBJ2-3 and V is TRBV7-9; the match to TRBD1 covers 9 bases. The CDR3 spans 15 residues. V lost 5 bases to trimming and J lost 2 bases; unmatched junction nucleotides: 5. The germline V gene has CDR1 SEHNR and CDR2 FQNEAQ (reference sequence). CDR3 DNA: TGTGCCAGCAGCACAGGGACAGGGAACACAGATACGCAGTATTTT. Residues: CASSTGTGNTDTQYF. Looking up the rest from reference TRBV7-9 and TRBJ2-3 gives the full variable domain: DTGVSQNPRHKITKRGQNVTFRCDPISEHNRLYWYRQTLGQGPEFLTYFQNEAQLEKSRLLSDRFSAERPKGSFSTLEIQRTEQGDSAMYLCASSTGTGNTDTQYFGPGTRLTVL.

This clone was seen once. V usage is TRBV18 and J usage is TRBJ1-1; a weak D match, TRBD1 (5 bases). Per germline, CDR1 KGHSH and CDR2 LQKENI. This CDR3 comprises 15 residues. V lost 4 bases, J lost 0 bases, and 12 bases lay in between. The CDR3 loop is CASSLLDSMNTEAFF. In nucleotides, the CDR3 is TGTGCCAGCTCACTACTCGACAGTATGAACACTGAAGCTTTCTTT.

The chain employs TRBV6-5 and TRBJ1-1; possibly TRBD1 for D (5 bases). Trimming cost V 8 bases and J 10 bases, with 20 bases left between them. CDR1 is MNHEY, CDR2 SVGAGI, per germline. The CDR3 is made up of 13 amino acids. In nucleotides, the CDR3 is TGTGCCAGCCCCTCGACAGCCCGGGCTGGAGCTTTCTTT. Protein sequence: CASPSTARAGAFF.

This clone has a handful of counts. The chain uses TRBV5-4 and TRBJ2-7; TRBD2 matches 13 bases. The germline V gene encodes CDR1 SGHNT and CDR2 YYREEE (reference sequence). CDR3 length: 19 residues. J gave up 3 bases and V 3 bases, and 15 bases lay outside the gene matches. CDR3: CASSYRSGLAGLGLYEQYF. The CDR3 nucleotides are TGTGCCAGCAGCTACCGATCGGGACTAGCGGGACTTGGGCTCTACGAGCAGTACTTC.

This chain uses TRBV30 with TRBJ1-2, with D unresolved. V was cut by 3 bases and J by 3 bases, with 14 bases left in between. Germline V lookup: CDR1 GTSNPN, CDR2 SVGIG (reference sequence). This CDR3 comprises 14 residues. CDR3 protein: CAWRYARMDYGYTF. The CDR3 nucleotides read TGTGCCTGGAGATATGCCAGGATGGACTATGGCTACACCTTC.

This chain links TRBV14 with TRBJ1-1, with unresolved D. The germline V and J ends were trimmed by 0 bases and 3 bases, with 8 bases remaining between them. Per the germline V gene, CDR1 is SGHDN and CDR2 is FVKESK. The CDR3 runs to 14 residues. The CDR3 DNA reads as TGTGCCAGCAGCCAAGATCTTGTGGACACTGAAGCTTTCTTT. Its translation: CASSQDLVDTEAFF.

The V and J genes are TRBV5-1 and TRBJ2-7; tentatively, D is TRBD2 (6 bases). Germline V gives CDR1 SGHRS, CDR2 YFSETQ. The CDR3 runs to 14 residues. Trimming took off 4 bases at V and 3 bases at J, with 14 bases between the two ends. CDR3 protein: CASSRRTNSYEQYF. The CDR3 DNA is TGCGCCAGCAGCCGACGGACTAATAGCTACGAGCAGTACTTC.

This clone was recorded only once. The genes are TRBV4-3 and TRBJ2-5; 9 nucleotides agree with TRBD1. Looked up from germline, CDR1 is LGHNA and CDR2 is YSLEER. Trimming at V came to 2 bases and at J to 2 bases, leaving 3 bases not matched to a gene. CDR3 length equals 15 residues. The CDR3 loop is CASSQRDRAQETQYF. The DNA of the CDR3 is TGCGCCAGCAGCCAAAGGGACAGGGCACAAGAGACCCAGTACTTC.

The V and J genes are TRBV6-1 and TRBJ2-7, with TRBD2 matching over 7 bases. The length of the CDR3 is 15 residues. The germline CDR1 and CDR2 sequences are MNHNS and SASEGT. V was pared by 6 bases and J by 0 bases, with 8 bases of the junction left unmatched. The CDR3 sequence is CASRKSGATSYEQYF. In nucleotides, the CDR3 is TGTGCCAGCAGAAAAAGCGGGGCAACCTCCTACGAGCAGTACTTC.

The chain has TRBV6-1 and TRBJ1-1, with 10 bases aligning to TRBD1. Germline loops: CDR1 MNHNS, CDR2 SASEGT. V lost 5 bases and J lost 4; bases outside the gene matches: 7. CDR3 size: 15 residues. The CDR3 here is CASSKRQGAATEAFF. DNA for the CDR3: TGTGCCAGCAGTAAAAGACAGGGGGCAGCCACTGAAGCTTTCTTT.

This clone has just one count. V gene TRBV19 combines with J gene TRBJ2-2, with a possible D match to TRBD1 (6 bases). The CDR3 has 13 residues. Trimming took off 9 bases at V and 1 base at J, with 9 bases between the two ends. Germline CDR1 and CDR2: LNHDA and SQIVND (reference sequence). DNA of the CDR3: TGTGCCAGCCAGGACAGGAACACCGGGGAGCTGTTTTTT. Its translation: CASQDRNTGELFF.

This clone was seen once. The CDR3 DNA reads as TGTGCCAGCAGCTTGGCCGATAGGGTCGGAGGCGAGCAGTACTTC. This translates into CASSLADRVGGEQYF. The V gene is TRBV5-4, the J gene TRBJ2-7, with D perhaps matching TRBD2 (5 bases). From germline, CDR1 is SGHNT and CDR2 YYREEE (reference sequence). The CDR3 length is 15 residues. Trimming removed 0 bases from V and 6 bases from J, with 16 bases in between.

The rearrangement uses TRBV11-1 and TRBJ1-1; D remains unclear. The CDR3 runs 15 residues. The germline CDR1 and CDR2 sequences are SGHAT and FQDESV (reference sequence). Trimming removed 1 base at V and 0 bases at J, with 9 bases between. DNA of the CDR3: TGTGCCAGCAGCTTAGGGGTGACGATGAACACTGAAGCTTTCTTT. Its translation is CASSLGVTMNTEAFF.

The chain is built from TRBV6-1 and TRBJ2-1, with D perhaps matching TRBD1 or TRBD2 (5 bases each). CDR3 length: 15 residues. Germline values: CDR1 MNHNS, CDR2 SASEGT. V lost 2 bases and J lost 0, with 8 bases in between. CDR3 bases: TGTGCCAGCAGTGAATGGGGGAGCTCCTACAATGAGCAGTTCTTC. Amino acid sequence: CASSEWGSSYNEQFF.

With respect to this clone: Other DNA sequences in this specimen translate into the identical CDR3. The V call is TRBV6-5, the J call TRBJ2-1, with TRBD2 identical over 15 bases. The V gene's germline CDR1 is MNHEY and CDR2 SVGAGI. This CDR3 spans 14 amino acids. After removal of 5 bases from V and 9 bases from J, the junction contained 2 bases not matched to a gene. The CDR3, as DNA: TGTGCCAGCAGTCCGGGACTAGCGGGGGGTGAGCAGTTCTTC. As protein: CASSPGLAGGEQFF.

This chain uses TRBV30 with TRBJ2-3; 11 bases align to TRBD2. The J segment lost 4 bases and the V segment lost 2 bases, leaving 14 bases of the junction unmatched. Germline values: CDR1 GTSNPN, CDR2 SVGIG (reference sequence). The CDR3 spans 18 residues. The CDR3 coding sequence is TGTGCCTGGAGTCCACGACGAACTAGCGGGAGAAGCCCAGATACGCAGTATTTT. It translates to CAWSPRRTSGRSPDTQYF.

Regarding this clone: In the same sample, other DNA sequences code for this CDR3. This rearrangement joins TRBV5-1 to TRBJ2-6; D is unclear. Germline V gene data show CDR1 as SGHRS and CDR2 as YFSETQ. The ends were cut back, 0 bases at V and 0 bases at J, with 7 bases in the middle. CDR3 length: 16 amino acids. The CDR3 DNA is TGCGCCAGCAGCTTGGAGGGCAGCTCTGGGGCCAACGTCCTGACTTTC. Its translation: CASSLEGSSGANVLTF.